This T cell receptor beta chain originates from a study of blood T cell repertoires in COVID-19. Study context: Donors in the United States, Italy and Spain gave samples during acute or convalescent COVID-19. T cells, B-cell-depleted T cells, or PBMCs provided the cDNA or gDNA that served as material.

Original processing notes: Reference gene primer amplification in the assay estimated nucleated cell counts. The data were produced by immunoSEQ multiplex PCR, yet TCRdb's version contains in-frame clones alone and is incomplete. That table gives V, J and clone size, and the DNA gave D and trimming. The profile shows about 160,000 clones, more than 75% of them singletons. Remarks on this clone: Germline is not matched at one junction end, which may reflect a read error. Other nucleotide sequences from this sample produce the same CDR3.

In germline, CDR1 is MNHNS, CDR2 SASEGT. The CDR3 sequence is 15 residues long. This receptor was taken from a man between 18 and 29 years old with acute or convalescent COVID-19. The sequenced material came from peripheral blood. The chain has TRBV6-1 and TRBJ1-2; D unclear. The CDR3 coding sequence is TGCGCCAGCAGTGAACGGAGGGAGACTAACTATGGCTACACCTTC. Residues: CASSERRETNYGYTF.